The sequence of this T cell receptor (beta chain) was determined in a study of vaccination and CD4 T cells after COVID-19. As for the study in general: Samples were collected from a few convalescent patients on day 14 and on days 161 to 241 after vaccination.

This clonotype has more than one count but fewer than ten. As yet, its antigen is unknown. General observations from the study: There were relatively few convalescent patients studied, and there were no early post-infection timepoints.

CD4+ T cells that had been cultured provided DNA sequenced with the Oncomine TCR Beta short-read assay. TCRdb re-called the PCR reads with MiXCR, one entry per CDR3 protein. The profile shows around 17,000 distinct CDR3 sequences, 40% to 50% of them singletons. Time point denoted: late sampling 161 to 241 days after vaccination in a few convalescent patients. Treatment here: roughly 10-day PBMC culture with coronavirus spike peptide pools or control peptides (ViraFEST assay). ViraFEST used peptide pools to expand antigen-specific T cells before TCR sequencing. With 8.5 to 10 ug/ml peptide pools and 9.5 to 10 IU/ml IL-2, PBMCs were cultured at some 2.2 million per well. The length of the CDR3 is 19 residues. Germline V gene sequence: CDR1 SEHNR, CDR2 FQNEAQ (reference sequence). The V and J ends lost 0 bases and 4 bases, in that order; junction bases with no gene match: 11.

The starting material was CD4+ T cells from blood, cultured in vitro, obtained about 7 months after SARS-CoV-2 vaccination. V and J are TRBV7-9 and TRBJ2-3; 12 positions agree with TRBD2. The receptor's source is a human donor who had recovered from COVID-19. CDR3 region: CASSLAAVRLAGVPDTQYF. The CDR3, as DNA: TGTGCCAGCAGCTTAGCTGCAGTTAGACTAGCGGGAGTGCCAGATACGCAGTATTTT.